This T cell receptor beta chain was documented in a study of cytomegalovirus exposure and HLA in healthy donors. Background on the study: Within the Caucasian-associated ancestry cluster were around 81% of the roughly 400 genotyped donors.

The PCR used 60 Vbeta and 13 Jbeta primers. Measured with immunoSEQ multiplex PCR; TCRdb has only the in-frame clones, and not every one. The table includes nearly 100,000 clones, around a tenth detected once. This clone was recorded a few times. Its specificity is not known. CDR1 SGHVS and CDR2 FNYEAQ come from the germline V gene. The CDR3 has 15 residues. The trim removed 5 bases at V and 4 bases at J, leaving 8 bases unmatched. Overall study results and limits: Within an earlier analysis, most TCR beta V segments proved productive either about 87% or about 30% of the time. An observed cluster of highly shared sequence variants was recorded as a likely sequencing artifact. Later analysis showed most CMV-associated TCR beta chains appearing HLA-restricted.

This receptor was identified in a man aged 50 or older in good health and CMV-seropositive. This chain joins TRBV7-6 and TRBJ1-3; TRBD1 aligns across 7 bases. Source material: PBMCs. CDR3 in DNA: TGTGCCAGCAGCCCGTTCGACAGGGCCGGAAACACCATATATTTT. As protein: CASSPFDRAGNTIYF.